What follows describes a single T cell receptor beta chain. Its cognate antigen is unknown. CDR1 SNHLY and CDR2 FYNNEI come from the germline V gene. The ends lost 11 bases at V and 3 bases at J; junction bases unmatched: 6. The CDR3 covers 13 residues. The sample is drawn from a study of Ad26.COV2.S vaccination and SARS-CoV-2 variants. Some clones are missing from TCRdb's copy, which holds only in-frame ones; the method was immunoSEQ multiplex PCR. The profile shows some 390,000 clones, around 91% of them singletons. Treatment indicated: some 19 received Ad26.COV2.S at low or high dose, single or two shots; about 5 received placebo; per-sample allocation not given. Collection of the samples took place on day 63 after the first injection of vaccine or placebo. Study outcomes and limitations: Vaccine and placebo groups showed comparable non-spike TCR breadth.

Specimen: peripheral blood, collected in a trial of Ad26.COV2.S vaccine versus placebo. This sequence originates from a person aged 18-65 years who received the Ad26.COV2.S COVID-19 vaccine or a placebo. The rearrangement joins TRBV2 to TRBJ2-1; 8 bases map to TRBD2. The CDR3 protein is CAGEREHYNEQFF. Written as DNA, the CDR3 is TGTGCCGGTGAGCGGGAGCACTACAATGAGCAGTTCTTC. The entire variable domain, with the rest obtained from reference TRBV2 and TRBJ2-1, is as follows: EPEVTQTPSHQVTQMGQEVILRCVPISNHLYFYWYRQILGQKVEFLVSFYNNEISEKSEIFDDQFSVERPDGSNFTLKIRSTKLEDSAMYFCAGEREHYNEQFFGPGTRLTVL.